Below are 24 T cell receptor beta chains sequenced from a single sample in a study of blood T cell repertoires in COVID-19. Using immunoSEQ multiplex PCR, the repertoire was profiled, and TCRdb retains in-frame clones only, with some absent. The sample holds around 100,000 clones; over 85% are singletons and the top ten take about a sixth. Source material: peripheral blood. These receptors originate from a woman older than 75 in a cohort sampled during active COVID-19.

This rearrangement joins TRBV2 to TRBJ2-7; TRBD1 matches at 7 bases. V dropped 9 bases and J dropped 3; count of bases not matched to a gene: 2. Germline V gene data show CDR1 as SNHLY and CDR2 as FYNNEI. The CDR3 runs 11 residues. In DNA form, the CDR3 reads TGTGCCAGTGGACAGGTCTACGAGCAGTACTTC. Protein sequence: CASGQVYEQYF.

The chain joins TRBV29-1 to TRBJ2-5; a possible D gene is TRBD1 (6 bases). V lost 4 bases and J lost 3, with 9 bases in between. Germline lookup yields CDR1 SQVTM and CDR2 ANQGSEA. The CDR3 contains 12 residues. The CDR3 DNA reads TGCAGCGTTGGATGGACAGAAGAGACCCAGTACTTC. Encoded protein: CSVGWTEETQYF.

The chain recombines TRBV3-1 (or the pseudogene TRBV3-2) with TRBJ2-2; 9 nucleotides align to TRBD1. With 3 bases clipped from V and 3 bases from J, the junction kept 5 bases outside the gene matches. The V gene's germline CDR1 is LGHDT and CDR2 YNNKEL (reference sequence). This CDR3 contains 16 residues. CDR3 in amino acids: CASSHWDRVDTGELFF. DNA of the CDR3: TGTGCCAGCAGCCACTGGGACAGGGTTGACACCGGGGAGCTGTTTTTT.

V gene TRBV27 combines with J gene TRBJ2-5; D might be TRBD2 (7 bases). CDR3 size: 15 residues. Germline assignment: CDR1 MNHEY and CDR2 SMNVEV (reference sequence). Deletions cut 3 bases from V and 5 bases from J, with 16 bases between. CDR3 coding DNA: TGTGCCAGCAGTTTTAGTGGGGGGGCCCAGGAGACCCAGTACTTC. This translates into CASSFSGGAQETQYF.

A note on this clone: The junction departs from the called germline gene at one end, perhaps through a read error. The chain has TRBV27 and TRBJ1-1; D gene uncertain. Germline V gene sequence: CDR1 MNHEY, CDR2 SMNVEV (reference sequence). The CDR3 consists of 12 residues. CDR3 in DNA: TGTGCCAGCAGTGAGATGAAGACTGAAGCTTTCTTT. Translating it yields CASSEMKTEAFF.

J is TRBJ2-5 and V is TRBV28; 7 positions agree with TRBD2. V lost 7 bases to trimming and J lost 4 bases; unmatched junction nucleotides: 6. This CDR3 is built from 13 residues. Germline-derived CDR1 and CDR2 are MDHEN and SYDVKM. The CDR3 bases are TGTGCCAGCACGCGGGAGTGGCGAGAGACCCAGTACTTC. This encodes CASTREWRETQYF.

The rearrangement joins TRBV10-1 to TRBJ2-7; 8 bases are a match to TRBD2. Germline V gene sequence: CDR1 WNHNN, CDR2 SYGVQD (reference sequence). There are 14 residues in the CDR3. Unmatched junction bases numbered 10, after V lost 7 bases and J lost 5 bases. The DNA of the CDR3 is TGCGCCAGCAACAGCGGGAGAGTCGGTAACGAGCAGTACTTC. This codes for CASNSGRVGNEQYF.

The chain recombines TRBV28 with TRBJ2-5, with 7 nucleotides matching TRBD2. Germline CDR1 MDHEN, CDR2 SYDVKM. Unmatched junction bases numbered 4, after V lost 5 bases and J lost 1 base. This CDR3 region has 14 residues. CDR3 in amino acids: CASSLAAFQETQYF. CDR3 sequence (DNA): TGTGCCAGCAGTCTAGCGGCCTTCCAAGAGACCCAGTACTTC.

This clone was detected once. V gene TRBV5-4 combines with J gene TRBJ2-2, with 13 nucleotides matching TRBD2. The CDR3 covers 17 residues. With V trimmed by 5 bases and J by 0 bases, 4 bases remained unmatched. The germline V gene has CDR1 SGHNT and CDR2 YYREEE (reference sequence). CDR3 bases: TGTGCCAGCAGACCTGGGACTAGCGGGACGAACACCGGGGAGCTGTTTTTT. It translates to CASRPGTSGTNTGELFF. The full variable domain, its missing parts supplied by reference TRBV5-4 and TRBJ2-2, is ETGVTQSPTHLIKTRGQQVTLRCSSQSGHNTVSWYQQALGQGPQFIFQYYREEENGRGNFPPRFSGLQFPNYSSELNVNALELDDSALYLCASRPGTSGTNTGELFFGEGSRLTVL.

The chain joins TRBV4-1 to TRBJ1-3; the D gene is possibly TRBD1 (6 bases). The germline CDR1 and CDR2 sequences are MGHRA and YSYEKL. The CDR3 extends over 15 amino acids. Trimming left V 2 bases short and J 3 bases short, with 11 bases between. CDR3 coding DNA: TGCGCCAGCAGCCAACAGGGGTTGTATGGAAACACCATATATTTT. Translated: CASSQQGLYGNTIYF.

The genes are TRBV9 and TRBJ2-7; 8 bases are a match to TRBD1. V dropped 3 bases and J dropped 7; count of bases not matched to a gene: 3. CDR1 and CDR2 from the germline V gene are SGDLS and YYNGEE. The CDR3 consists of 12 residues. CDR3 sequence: CASSGTGIEQYF. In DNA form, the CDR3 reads TGTGCCAGCAGCGGGACAGGGATAGAGCAGTACTTC.

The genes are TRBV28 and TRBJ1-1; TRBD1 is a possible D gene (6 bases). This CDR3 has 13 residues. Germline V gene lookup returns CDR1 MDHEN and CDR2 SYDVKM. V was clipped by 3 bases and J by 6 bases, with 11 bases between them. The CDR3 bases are TGTGCCAGCAGTTTCGGCAGGGGCCCTGAAGCTTTCTTT. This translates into CASSFGRGPEAFF.

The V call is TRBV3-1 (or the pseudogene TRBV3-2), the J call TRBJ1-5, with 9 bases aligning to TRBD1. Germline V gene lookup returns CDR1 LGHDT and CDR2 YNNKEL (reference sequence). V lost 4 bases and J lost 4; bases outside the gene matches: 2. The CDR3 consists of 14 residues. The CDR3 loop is CASSLGTGNQPQHF. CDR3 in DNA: TGTGCCAGCAGCCTCGGGACAGGGAATCAGCCCCAGCATTTT.

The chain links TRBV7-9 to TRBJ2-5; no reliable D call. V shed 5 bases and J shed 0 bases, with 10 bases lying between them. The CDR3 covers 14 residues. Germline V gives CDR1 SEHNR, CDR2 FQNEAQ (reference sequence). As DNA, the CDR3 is TGTGCCAGCAGCACTCCTAGTCACCAAGAGACCCAGTACTTC. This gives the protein CASSTPSHQETQYF.

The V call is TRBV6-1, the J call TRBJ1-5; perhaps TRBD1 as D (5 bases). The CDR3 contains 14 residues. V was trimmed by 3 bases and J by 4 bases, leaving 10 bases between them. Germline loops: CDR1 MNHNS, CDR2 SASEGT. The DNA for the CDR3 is TGTGCCAGCAGTGAGACAGTAGCAAATCAGCCCCAGCATTTT. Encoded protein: CASSETVANQPQHF.

The CDR3 region has the DNA TGCGCCAGCAGCCAAGAGCCCGGGACTTACAATGAGCAGTTCTTC. The encoded protein is CASSQEPGTYNEQFF. The J gene is TRBJ2-1, the V gene TRBV4-1; the D gene is possibly TRBD2 (6 bases). CDR3 size: 15 residues. Germline loops: CDR1 MGHRA, CDR2 YSYEKL. Trimming took off 0 bases at V and 4 bases at J, with 10 bases between the two ends.

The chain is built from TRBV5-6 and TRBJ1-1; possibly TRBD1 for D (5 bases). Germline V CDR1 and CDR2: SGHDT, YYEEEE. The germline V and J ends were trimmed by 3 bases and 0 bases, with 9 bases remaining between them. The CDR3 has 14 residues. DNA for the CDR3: TGTGCCAGCAGCTCGGGACTGCTGAACACTGAAGCTTTCTTT. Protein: CASSSGLLNTEAFF.

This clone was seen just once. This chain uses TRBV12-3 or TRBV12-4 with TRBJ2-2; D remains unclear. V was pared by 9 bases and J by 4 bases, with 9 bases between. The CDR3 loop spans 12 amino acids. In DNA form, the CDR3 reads TGTGCCAGTACAGTGGGCACCGGGGAGCTGTTTTTT. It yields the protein CASTVGTGELFF.

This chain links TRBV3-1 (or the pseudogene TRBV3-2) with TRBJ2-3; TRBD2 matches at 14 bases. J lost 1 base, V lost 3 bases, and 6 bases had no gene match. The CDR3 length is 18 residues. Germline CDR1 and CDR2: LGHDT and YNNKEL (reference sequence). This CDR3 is CASSHGTSGGLGTDTQYF. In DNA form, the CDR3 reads TGTGCCAGCAGCCATGGGACTAGCGGGGGTTTGGGCACAGATACGCAGTATTTT.

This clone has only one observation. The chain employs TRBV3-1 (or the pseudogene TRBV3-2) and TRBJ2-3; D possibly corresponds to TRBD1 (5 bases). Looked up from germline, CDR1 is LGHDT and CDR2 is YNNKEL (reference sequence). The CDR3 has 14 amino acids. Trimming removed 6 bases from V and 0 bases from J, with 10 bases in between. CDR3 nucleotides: TGTGCCAGCAGGGCTAGGGGTAGCACAGATACGCAGTATTTT. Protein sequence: CASRARGSTDTQYF.

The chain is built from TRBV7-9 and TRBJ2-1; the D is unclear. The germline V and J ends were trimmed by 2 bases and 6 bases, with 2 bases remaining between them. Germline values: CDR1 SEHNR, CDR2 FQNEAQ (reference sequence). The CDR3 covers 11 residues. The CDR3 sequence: CASSLRNEQFF. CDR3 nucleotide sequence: TGTGCCAGCAGCTTACGCAATGAGCAGTTCTTC.

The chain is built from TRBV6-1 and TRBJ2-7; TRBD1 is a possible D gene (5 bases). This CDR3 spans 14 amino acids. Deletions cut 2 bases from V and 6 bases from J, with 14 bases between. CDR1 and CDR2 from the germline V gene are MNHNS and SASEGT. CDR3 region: CASSEIGQGSEQYF. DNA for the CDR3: TGTGCCAGCAGTGAAATAGGGCAGGGTTCCGAGCAGTACTTC.

CDR3 loop: CASSFGLSGNTIYF. CDR3 DNA: TGTGCCAGCAGTTTCGGTCTCTCTGGAAACACCATATATTTT. V and J are TRBV6-5 and TRBJ1-3; D unresolved. V lost 4 bases, J lost 0 bases, and 7 bases lay in between. Germline V gene sequence: CDR1 MNHEY, CDR2 SVGAGI. The CDR3 has 14 amino acids.

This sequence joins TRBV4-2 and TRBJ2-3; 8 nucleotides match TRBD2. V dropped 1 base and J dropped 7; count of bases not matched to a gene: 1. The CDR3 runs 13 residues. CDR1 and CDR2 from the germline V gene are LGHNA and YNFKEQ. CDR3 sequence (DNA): TGTGCCAGCAGCCAAGGTAGCGGGAATACGCAGTATTTT. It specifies CASSQGSGNTQYF.